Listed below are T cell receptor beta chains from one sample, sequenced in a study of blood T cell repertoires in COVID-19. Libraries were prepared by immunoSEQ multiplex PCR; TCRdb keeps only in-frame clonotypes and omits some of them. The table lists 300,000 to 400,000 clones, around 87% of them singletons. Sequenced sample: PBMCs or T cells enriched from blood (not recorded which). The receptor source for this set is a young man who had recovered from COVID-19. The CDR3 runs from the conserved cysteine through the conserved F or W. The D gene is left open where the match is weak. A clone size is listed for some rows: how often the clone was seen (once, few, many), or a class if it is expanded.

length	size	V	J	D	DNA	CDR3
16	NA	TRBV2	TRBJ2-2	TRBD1	TGTGCCAGCAGCGGACAGGGGGCTACGAACACCGGGGAGCTGTTTTTT	CASSGQGATNTGELFF
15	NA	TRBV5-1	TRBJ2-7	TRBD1	TGCGCCAGCAGCCATTCCCCGGACAGGGCCCACGAGCAGTACTTC	CASSHSPDRAHEQYF
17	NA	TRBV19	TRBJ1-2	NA	TGTGCCAGTAGTACGAGGGGGAGAGCGACGACTAACTATGGCTACACCTTC	CASSTRGRATTNYGYTF
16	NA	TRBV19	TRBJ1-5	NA	TGTGCCAGTACCCCCCTGGGCCGGACAGACAATCAGCCCCAGCATTTT	CASTPLGRTDNQPQHF
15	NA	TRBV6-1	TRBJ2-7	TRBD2	TGTGCCAGCAGTGATAGGGGACTAGCGGGAGACGAGCAGTACTTC	CASSDRGLAGDEQYF
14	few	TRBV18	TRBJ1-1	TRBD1	TGTGCCAGCTCGCCCGGGACAGCGAACACTGAAGCTTTCTTT	CASSPGTANTEAFF
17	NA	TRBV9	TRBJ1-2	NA	TGTGCCAGCAGCGTAGGGGGGACGACAGGTTTTACCGGTGGCTACACCTTC	CASSVGGTTGFTGGYTF
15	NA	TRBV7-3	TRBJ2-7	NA	TGTGCCAGCAGCTTATCCCCAGGGCACTCCTACGAGCAGTACTTC	CASSLSPGHSYEQYF
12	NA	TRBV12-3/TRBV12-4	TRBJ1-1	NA	TGTGCCAGCAGTTTAATTTCCTTTGAAGCTTTCTTT	CASSLISFEAFF
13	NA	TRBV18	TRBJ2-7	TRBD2	TGTGCCAGCTCACCGCCGGGGGGGTACGAGCAGTACTTC	CASSPPGGYEQYF
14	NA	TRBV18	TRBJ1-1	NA	TGTGCCAGCTCACCCCAGGGCTTGAACACTGAAGCTTTCTTT	CASSPQGLNTEAFF
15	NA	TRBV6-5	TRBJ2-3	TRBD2	TGTGCCAGCAGTAGACTAGCGGGGAGCACAGATACGCAGTATTTT	CASSRLAGSTDTQYF
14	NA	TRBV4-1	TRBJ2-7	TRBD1	TGCGCCAGCAGCCAAGATGGACAGGGGTACGAGCAGTACTTC	CASSQDGQGYEQYF
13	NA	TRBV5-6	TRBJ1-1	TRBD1	TGTGCCAGCAGCTCTACAGGGGGCCCTGAAGCTTTCTTT	CASSSTGGPEAFF
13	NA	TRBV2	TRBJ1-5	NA	TGTGCCAGCAGTGAGGGGCTCAATCAGCCCCAGCATTTT	CASSEGLNQPQHF
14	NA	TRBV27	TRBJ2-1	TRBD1	TGTGCCATCAAAGGACAGGGGAGTTACAATGAGCAGTTCTTC	CAIKGQGSYNEQFF
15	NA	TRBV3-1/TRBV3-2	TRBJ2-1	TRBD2	TGTGCCAGCAGCCAAGTCGGGCTAGCGGCCAATGAGCAGTTCTTC	CASSQVGLAANEQFF
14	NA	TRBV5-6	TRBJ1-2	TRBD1	TGTGCCAGCAGCTTTGGGACAGGGTACCTAGGCTACACCTTC	CASSFGTGYLGYTF
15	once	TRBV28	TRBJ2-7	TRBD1	TGTGCCAGCAGTTCCCGAGGGACAGGGTGGAACGAGCAGTACTTC	CASSSRGTGWNEQYF
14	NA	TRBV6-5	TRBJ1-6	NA	TGTGCCAGCAGGTCCCAGGGGTTTAATTCACCCCTCCACTTT	CASRSQGFNSPLHF
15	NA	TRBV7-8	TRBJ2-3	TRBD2	TGTGCCAGCAGCCCCCTCAGCGGGGTGGCAGATACGCAGTATTTT	CASSPLSGVADTQYF
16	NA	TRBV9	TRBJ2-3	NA	TGTGCCAGCAGCGCGTCCGGGACAACTAGCACAGATACGCAGTATTTT	CASSASGTTSTDTQYF
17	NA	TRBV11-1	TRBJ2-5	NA	TGTGCCAGCAGCTTAGCTCGAACTAGGATAAACCAAGAGACCCAGTACTTC	CASSLARTRINQETQYF
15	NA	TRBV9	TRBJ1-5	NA	TGTGCCAGCAGCGCGGGACACTATAGCAATCAGCCCCAGCATTTT	CASSAGHYSNQPQHF
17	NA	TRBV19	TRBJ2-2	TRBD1	TGTGCCAGTAGTATAGAGATAGACAGGGGGCTGGCCGGGGAGCTGTTTTTT	CASSIEIDRGLAGELFF
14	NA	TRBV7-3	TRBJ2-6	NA	TGTGCCAGCAGCCCCTCTTCCGGGGCCAACGTCCTGACTTTC	CASSPSSGANVLTF
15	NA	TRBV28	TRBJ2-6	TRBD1	TGTGCCAGCAGTACAGGGGCCTCTGGGGCCAACGTCCTGACTTTC	CASSTGASGANVLTF
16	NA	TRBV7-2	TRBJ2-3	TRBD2	TGTGCCAGCAGCTTGAAGACCGGGGGGTTTACAGATACGCAGTATTTT	CASSLKTGGFTDTQYF
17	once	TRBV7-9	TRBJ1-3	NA	TGTGCCAGCAGCCTCCGGGAGTGGTCCACTTCTGGAAACACCATATATTTT	CASSLREWSTSGNTIYF
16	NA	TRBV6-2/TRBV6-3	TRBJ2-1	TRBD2	TGTGCCAGCAGCCCTGAGGTAGCGGGAGTTTACAATGAGCAGTTCTTC	CASSPEVAGVYNEQFF
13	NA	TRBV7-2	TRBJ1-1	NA	TGTGCCAGCAGCTTAGGCGGCAGGGGTAAAGCTTTCTTT	CASSLGGRGKAFF
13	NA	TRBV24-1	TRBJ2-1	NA	TGTGCCACCAGTGATTTTACAGACAATGAGCAGTTCTTC	CATSDFTDNEQFF
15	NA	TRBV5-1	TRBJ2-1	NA	TGCGCCAGCAGCTTGGCCGGCGGGGGCTTCAATGAGCAGTTCTTC	CASSLAGGGFNEQFF
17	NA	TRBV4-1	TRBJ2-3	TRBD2	TGCGCCAGCAGCCAAGTAGGACTAGCGGGACCCACAGATACGCAGTATTTT	CASSQVGLAGPTDTQYF
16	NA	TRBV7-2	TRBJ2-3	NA	TGTGCCAGCAGCTTAGAGGCGGGATGGCATTCAGATACGCAGTATTTT	CASSLEAGWHSDTQYF
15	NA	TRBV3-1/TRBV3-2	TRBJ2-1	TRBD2	TGTGCCAGCAGCCAACTAGCGGGGGGAAACAATGAGCAGTTCTTC	CASSQLAGGNNEQFF
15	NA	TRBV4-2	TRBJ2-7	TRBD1	TGTGCCAGCAGCCCTTCGGGACAGGGATTTTACGAGCAGTACTTC	CASSPSGQGFYEQYF
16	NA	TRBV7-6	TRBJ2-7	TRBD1	TGTGCCAGCAGCTTTAGGACAGGGGGCGACTCCTACGAGCAGTACTTC	CASSFRTGGDSYEQYF
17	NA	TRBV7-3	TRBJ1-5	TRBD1	TGTGCCAGCAGCTTCCAGACAGGGGGCGCGGGCAATCAGCCCCAGCATTTT	CASSFQTGGAGNQPQHF
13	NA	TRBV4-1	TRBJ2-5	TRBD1	TGCGCCAGCAGCCAAGATCACAGGGGGACCCAGTACTTC	CASSQDHRGTQYF
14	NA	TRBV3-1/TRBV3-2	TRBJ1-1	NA	TGTGCCAGCAGCCAAGATTTGGTAAGGGGGGAAGCTTTCTTT	CASSQDLVRGEAFF
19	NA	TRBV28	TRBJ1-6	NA	TGTGCCAGCAGCACTAGGGTCTCGGGCCTCAGCTCCTATAATTCACCCCTCCACTTT	CASSTRVSGLSSYNSPLHF
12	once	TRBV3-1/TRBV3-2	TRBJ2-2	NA	TGTGCCAGCAGCCTTATCACCGGGGAGCTGTTTTTT	CASSLITGELFF
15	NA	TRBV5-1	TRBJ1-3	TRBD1	TGCGCCAGCAGCTTGGTGGGACAGGGGGGAAACACCATATATTTT	CASSLVGQGGNTIYF
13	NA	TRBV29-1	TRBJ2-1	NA	TGCAGCGTTACAAGCTTGGGGGGCAATGAGCAGTTCTTC	CSVTSLGGNEQFF
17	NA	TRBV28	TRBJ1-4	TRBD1	TGTGCCAGCAGCTCAGTGGGGACAGATCCAACTAATGAAAAACTGTTTTTT	CASSSVGTDPTNEKLFF
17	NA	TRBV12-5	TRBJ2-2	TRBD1	TGTGCTAGTGGCCTTCGGGACAGGGCTTCCCTTACCGGGGAGCTGTTTTTT	CASGLRDRASLTGELFF
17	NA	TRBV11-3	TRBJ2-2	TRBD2	TGTGCCAGCAGCCAATCAGAACGGGAGGGAGACACCGGGGAGCTGTTTTTT	CASSQSEREGDTGELFF
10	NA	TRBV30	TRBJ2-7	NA	TGTGCCTGGGGTAACGGCGAGCAGTACTTC	CAWGNGEQYF
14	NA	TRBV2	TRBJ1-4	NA	TGTGCCAGCAGTGATCAACGGGCTAATGAAAAACTGTTTTTT	CASSDQRANEKLFF